Listed below are T cell receptor beta chains from one sample, sequenced in a study of cytomegalovirus exposure and HLA in healthy donors. Profiled with immunoSEQ multiplex PCR; TCRdb holds only in-frame clones, not every one. The sample includes about 160,000 clones, under 80% of them seen just once. Sequences were obtained from PBMCs. Source of these receptors: a woman in her twenties or thirties in good health and CMV-seronegative. Each CDR3 is given with its conserved first and last residue. The order of the fields is V gene, D gene, clone size, J gene, CDR3 protein, CDR3 DNA. A D gene is named only where the DNA matches it firmly. The listing skips clone size in some rows; elsewhere it reads once, few, many or a size class.

v_gene: TRBV16; d_gene: -; abundance: -; j_gene: TRBJ1-2; CDR3aa: CASSQSKRPGLLGYTF; CDR3nt: TGTGCCAGCAGCCAATCTAAGCGCCCGGGACTATTGGGCTACACCTTC
v_gene: TRBV5-1; d_gene: TRBD2; abundance: -; j_gene: TRBJ2-1; CDR3aa: CASSSGTSGGAVNEQFF; CDR3nt: TGCGCCAGCAGCTCTGGGACTAGCGGGGGGGCGGTAAATGAGCAGTTCTTC
v_gene: TRBV7-9; d_gene: -; abundance: -; j_gene: TRBJ1-3; CDR3aa: CASSFAGAVYSGNTIYF; CDR3nt: TGTGCCAGCAGCTTCGCTGGGGCCGTATACTCTGGAAACACCATATATTTT
v_gene: TRBV14; d_gene: -; abundance: -; j_gene: TRBJ1-1; CDR3aa: CASSPTRQTEAFF; CDR3nt: TGTGCCAGCAGCCCGACCCGACAGACTGAAGCTTTCTTT
v_gene: TRBV7-9; d_gene: -; abundance: -; j_gene: TRBJ2-1; CDR3aa: CASSLLALGLASYNEQFF; CDR3nt: TGTGCCAGCAGCTTGTTAGCCCTCGGTTTGGCCTCCTACAATGAGCAGTTCTTC
v_gene: TRBV19; d_gene: -; abundance: -; j_gene: TRBJ1-4; CDR3aa: CASSQTATNEKLFF; CDR3nt: TGTGCCAGTAGTCAGACTGCAACTAATGAAAAACTGTTTTTT
v_gene: TRBV7-8; d_gene: -; abundance: -; j_gene: TRBJ2-7; CDR3aa: CASRPGHRYEQYF; CDR3nt: TGTGCCAGCAGGCCGGGACATCGCTACGAGCAGTACTTC
v_gene: TRBV29-1; d_gene: TRBD1; abundance: -; j_gene: TRBJ1-2; CDR3aa: CSVNVVGQGDYTF; CDR3nt: TGCAGCGTTAACGTAGTAGGACAGGGCGACTACACCTTC
v_gene: TRBV11-3; d_gene: TRBD1; abundance: -; j_gene: TRBJ2-1; CDR3aa: CASSLGQENEQFF; CDR3nt: TGTGCCAGCAGCCTGGGACAGGAGAATGAGCAGTTCTTC
v_gene: TRBV5-4; d_gene: TRBD1; abundance: -; j_gene: TRBJ1-2; CDR3aa: CASSFDRGNYGYTF; CDR3nt: TGTGCCAGCAGCTTCGACAGGGGTAACTATGGCTACACCTTC
v_gene: TRBV13; d_gene: -; abundance: few; j_gene: TRBJ2-3; CDR3aa: CASSLGGNREYF; CDR3nt: TGTGCCAGCAGCTTAGGTGGAAATCGGGAGTATTTT
v_gene: TRBV12-2; d_gene: -; abundance: -; j_gene: TRBJ1-2; CDR3aa: CASRLARRQGNYGYTF; CDR3nt: TGTGCAAGTCGCTTAGCCCGAAGGCAGGGAAACTATGGCTACACCTTC
v_gene: TRBV2; d_gene: -; abundance: -; j_gene: TRBJ2-1; CDR3aa: CASKFDRTYNEQFF; CDR3nt: TGTGCCAGCAAGTTCGACAGAACCTACAATGAGCAGTTCTTC
v_gene: TRBV9; d_gene: TRBD1; abundance: -; j_gene: TRBJ2-1; CDR3aa: CASSVVGAGGNEQFF; CDR3nt: TGTGCCAGCAGCGTAGTAGGGGCAGGGGGCAATGAGCAGTTCTTC
v_gene: TRBV19; d_gene: -; abundance: -; j_gene: TRBJ2-3; CDR3aa: CASEDRGITDTQYF; CDR3nt: TGTGCCAGTGAGGACAGAGGGATCACAGATACGCAGTATTTT
v_gene: TRBV5-1; d_gene: -; abundance: once; j_gene: TRBJ1-2; CDR3aa: CASSLGSGFYYGYTF; CDR3nt: TGCGCCAGCAGCTTGGGATCGGGGTTTTACTATGGCTACACCTTC
v_gene: TRBV9; d_gene: -; abundance: -; j_gene: TRBJ1-2; CDR3aa: CASEGPTNYGYTF; CDR3nt: TGTGCCAGTGAGGGCCCGACTAACTATGGCTACACCTTC
v_gene: TRBV9; d_gene: -; abundance: -; j_gene: TRBJ2-1; CDR3aa: CASSVGVVAYNEQFF; CDR3nt: TGTGCCAGCAGCGTAGGAGTAGTGGCCTACAATGAGCAGTTCTTC
v_gene: TRBV18; d_gene: TRBD2; abundance: -; j_gene: TRBJ2-3; CDR3aa: CASSPSVSGSNTQYF; CDR3nt: TGTGCCAGCTCACCCTCCGTTAGCGGGTCGAATACGCAGTATTTT
v_gene: TRBV2; d_gene: TRBD1; abundance: -; j_gene: TRBJ1-6; CDR3aa: CASSINRGGNSPLHF; CDR3nt: TGTGCCAGCAGTATCAACAGGGGGGGTAATTCACCCCTCCACTTT
v_gene: TRBV5-1; d_gene: TRBD2; abundance: few; j_gene: TRBJ2-1; CDR3aa: CASSSGLAGVGNEQFF; CDR3nt: TGCGCCAGCAGCTCCGGACTAGCGGGGGTAGGAAATGAGCAGTTCTTC
v_gene: TRBV7-6; d_gene: -; abundance: -; j_gene: TRBJ2-3; CDR3aa: CASSSPWAQTDTQYF; CDR3nt: TGTGCCAGCAGCTCCCCATGGGCCCAGACAGATACGCAGTATTTT
v_gene: TRBV5-1; d_gene: -; abundance: -; j_gene: TRBJ1-1; CDR3aa: CASSPLVANTEAFF; CDR3nt: TGCGCCAGCAGCCCCCTGGTGGCGAACACTGAAGCTTTCTTT
v_gene: TRBV2; d_gene: TRBD1; abundance: few; j_gene: TRBJ2-2; CDR3aa: CASSERSVRTGVGGELFF; CDR3nt: TGTGCCAGCAGTGAAAGAAGCGTCCGGACAGGGGTAGGCGGGGAGCTGTTTTTT
v_gene: TRBV2; d_gene: TRBD2; abundance: -; j_gene: TRBJ2-1; CDR3aa: CASGGDRGGEQFF; CDR3nt: TGTGCCAGCGGTGGGGACCGGGGGGGTGAGCAGTTCTTC
v_gene: TRBV4-1; d_gene: -; abundance: -; j_gene: TRBJ2-6; CDR3aa: CASSQEGGASGANGLTF; CDR3nt: TGCGCCAGCAGCCAAGAGGGGGGGGCTTCAGGGGCCAACGGCCTGACTTTC
v_gene: TRBV7-7; d_gene: TRBD1; abundance: -; j_gene: TRBJ2-2; CDR3aa: CASRTGSGELFF; CDR3nt: TGTGCTAGCAGGACAGGTTCCGGAGAGCTGTTTTTT
v_gene: TRBV29-1; d_gene: TRBD1; abundance: few; j_gene: TRBJ1-1; CDR3aa: CSVYPGQKTEAFF; CDR3nt: TGCAGCGTCTATCCGGGACAGAAGACTGAAGCTTTCTTT
v_gene: TRBV5-1; d_gene: TRBD2; abundance: -; j_gene: TRBJ2-7; CDR3aa: CASTSGGTTYEQYF; CDR3nt: TGCGCCAGCACCAGCGGGGGAACAACCTACGAGCAGTACTTC
v_gene: TRBV30; d_gene: -; abundance: once; j_gene: TRBJ2-7; CDR3aa: CAWSVGGAGEQYF; CDR3nt: TGTGCCTGGAGTGTTGGTGGGGCCGGCGAGCAGTACTTC
v_gene: TRBV5-4; d_gene: -; abundance: -; j_gene: TRBJ1-3; CDR3aa: CASSSTTSGNTIYF; CDR3nt: TGTGCCAGCAGCTCCACAACCAGTGGAAACACCATATATTTT
v_gene: TRBV28; d_gene: TRBD1; abundance: -; j_gene: TRBJ2-7; CDR3aa: CASSQPGQGLSYEQYF; CDR3nt: TGTGCCAGCAGTCAACCGGGACAGGGATTATCCTACGAGCAGTACTTC
v_gene: TRBV5-1; d_gene: TRBD1; abundance: -; j_gene: TRBJ2-1; CDR3aa: CASSYGQGSYNEQFF; CDR3nt: TGCGCCAGCAGCTACGGACAGGGCTCCTACAATGAGCAGTTCTTC
v_gene: TRBV7-9; d_gene: -; abundance: -; j_gene: TRBJ1-2; CDR3aa: CASTAYEGVGYTF; CDR3nt: TGTGCCAGCACCGCGTATGAAGGGGTTGGCTACACCTTC
v_gene: TRBV30; d_gene: -; abundance: -; j_gene: TRBJ2-7; CDR3aa: CARGRENSYEQYF; CDR3nt: TGTGCAAGAGGGCGGGAAAACTCCTACGAGCAGTACTTC
v_gene: TRBV18; d_gene: -; abundance: -; j_gene: TRBJ2-5; CDR3aa: CASSPKGTHQETQYF; CDR3nt: TGTGCCAGCTCACCAAAGGGGACACACCAAGAGACCCAGTACTTC
v_gene: TRBV9; d_gene: TRBD2; abundance: -; j_gene: TRBJ2-3; CDR3aa: CASSVASGLAGTDTQYF; CDR3nt: TGTGCCAGCAGCGTAGCCTCGGGACTAGCGGGCACAGATACGCAGTATTTT
v_gene: TRBV4-1; d_gene: TRBD2; abundance: -; j_gene: TRBJ2-4; CDR3aa: CASSQDTPLAGVHLAKNIQYF; CDR3nt: TGCGCCAGCAGCCAAGATACCCCCCTAGCGGGGGTACATCTAGCCAAAAACATTCAGTACTTC
v_gene: TRBV18; d_gene: -; abundance: -; j_gene: TRBJ2-7; CDR3aa: CATRGTLEPYEQYF; CDR3nt: TGTGCCACCCGCGGGACTCTCGAGCCCTACGAGCAGTACTTC
v_gene: TRBV9; d_gene: -; abundance: -; j_gene: TRBJ2-7; CDR3aa: CASNPFGESYEQYF; CDR3nt: TGTGCCAGCAACCCCTTCGGGGAATCCTACGAGCAGTACTTC
v_gene: TRBV5-4; d_gene: TRBD2; abundance: -; j_gene: TRBJ2-1; CDR3aa: CASSSLTSGVLEQFF; CDR3nt: TGTGCCAGCAGCTCACTGACTAGCGGGGTCCTTGAGCAGTTCTTC
v_gene: TRBV6-5; d_gene: -; abundance: -; j_gene: TRBJ1-4; CDR3aa: CASSPGSLGRKLFF; CDR3nt: TGTGCCAGCAGCCCCGGGAGTTTAGGGCGGAAACTGTTTTTT
v_gene: TRBV5-1; d_gene: TRBD2; abundance: -; j_gene: TRBJ2-1; CDR3aa: CASSVLAGGSYNEQFF; CDR3nt: TGCGCCAGCAGCGTTCTAGCGGGGGGTTCCTACAATGAGCAGTTCTTC
v_gene: TRBV6-5; d_gene: -; abundance: -; j_gene: TRBJ2-7; CDR3aa: CASSRNGEQYF; CDR3nt: TGTGCCAGCAGCAGGAATGGGGAGCAGTACTTC
v_gene: TRBV4-1; d_gene: -; abundance: -; j_gene: TRBJ2-7; CDR3aa: CASSQEGGSGSYEQYF; CDR3nt: TGCGCCAGCAGCCAAGAGGGGGGAAGCGGAAGCTACGAGCAGTACTTC
v_gene: TRBV7-8; d_gene: -; abundance: -; j_gene: TRBJ1-2; CDR3aa: CASSFRNYGYTF; CDR3nt: TGTGCCAGCAGCTTCCGGAACTATGGCTACACCTTC
v_gene: TRBV5-4; d_gene: -; abundance: -; j_gene: TRBJ2-6; CDR3aa: CASSLSNGANVLTF; CDR3nt: TGTGCCAGCAGCTTGAGCAACGGGGCCAACGTCCTGACTTTC
v_gene: TRBV5-1; d_gene: TRBD1; abundance: -; j_gene: TRBJ1-1; CDR3aa: CASSFKGATEAFF; CDR3nt: TGCGCCAGCAGCTTTAAGGGGGCCACTGAAGCTTTCTTT
v_gene: TRBV27; d_gene: -; abundance: few; j_gene: TRBJ1-2; CDR3aa: CASSLSASTYGYTF; CDR3nt: TGTGCCAGCAGTTTATCGGCCAGTACCTATGGCTACACCTTC
v_gene: TRBV2; d_gene: TRBD2; abundance: -; j_gene: TRBJ2-1; CDR3aa: CASSELASGYNEQFF; CDR3nt: TGTGCCAGCAGTGAATTGGCTAGCGGCTACAATGAGCAGTTCTTC
v_gene: TRBV15; d_gene: TRBD1; abundance: -; j_gene: TRBJ2-3; CDR3aa: CATSRDPGQGTDTQYF; CDR3nt: TGTGCCACCAGCAGAGATCCTGGACAGGGCACAGATACGCAGTATTTT
v_gene: TRBV27; d_gene: TRBD1; abundance: -; j_gene: TRBJ1-2; CDR3aa: CASSQQGLGYTF; CDR3nt: TGTGCCAGCAGTCAACAGGGGCTAGGCTACACCTTC
v_gene: TRBV9; d_gene: TRBD2; abundance: -; j_gene: TRBJ2-3; CDR3aa: CASSPRLAEGDTQYF; CDR3nt: TGTGCCAGCAGCCCCCGACTAGCGGAGGGGGATACGCAGTATTTT